This T cell receptor beta chain was sequenced for a study of metastatic and nonmetastatic thyroid tumors (dated by TCRdb to the early 2020s). For context, the study as a whole: Repertoires were compared across peripheral blood and tumor or nodule tissue samples from malignant and benign thyroid patients. Overall results and qualifications from the work: In both blood and tumor samples, TCR beta diversity was reported to be significantly higher in malignant tumors than in benign nodules.

This clone was counted ten times or more. Its antigen is currently not known. Per-nucleotide qualities are absent, and no much larger clonotype sits a single base away. Before undergoing thyroid surgery, none of the patients had been given any kind of treatment. Using T-cell receptor beta sequencing, the study looked back at clinical samples from patients collected from about 2011 to 2018. V is shortened by 1 base, J by 6 bases, and the region joining them spans 15 bases. Taken from the germline V gene, the CDR1 and CDR2 loops are MDHEN and SYDVKM. Measured from the cysteine to the phenylalanine, the CDR3 is 15 residues long. The read is trimmed to its CDR3 DNA, 45 bases read in frame from base 1. The method was PCR. The instrument was an Illumina HiSeq 4000. High-throughput sequencing was used to profile the TCR beta-chain CDR3 region of every patient. Turning to the authors' computational methods: The researchers built a classifier to tell apart papillary thyroid cancer patients with distant metastasis, based on CDR3 differences among clinicopathological groups. To measure repertoire diversity the researchers used the Shannon index, while the Morisita-Horn index served to gauge how similar the tumor and blood repertoires were. The public sequencing data were trimmed at Q25 with fastp and processed into clonotypes with MiXCR by TCRdb, which kept only in-frame beta chains. The V and J calls shown here were made by TCRdb, not taken from the authors' results. A total of tens of thousands of clones appear in this sample, 10% to 15% of them only once. The ten largest clones take up roughly 6.4% of the sample.

The sequence was collected from a male donor with papillary thyroid cancer or a benign thyroid nodule (not recorded which). Some clones in this sample may be carry-over from other donors' samples. The sequenced material came from blood. The chain uses TRBV28 and TRBJ1-1, with TRBD1 tentatively as D gene (6 bases match). The CDR3 loop reads CASSLYELGAAEAFF. The nucleotide sequence reads TGTGCCAGCAGTTTATATGAGCTGGGGGCTGCTGAAGCTTTCTTT.